This TCR beta chain was sequenced for a study of neoadjuvant nivolumab and ipilimumab in lung cancer. Study-level findings and limits: Only a small number of samples underwent TCR sequencing. TCR clonality did not significantly correlate with pathologic tumor regression.

CDR3 length: 15 amino acids. Germline CDR1 MGHDK, CDR2 SYGVNS. Trimming removed 6 bases from V and 5 bases from J, with 19 bases in between. Libraries were prepared by immunoSEQ multiplex PCR; TCRdb keeps only in-frame clonotypes and omits some of them. The sample lists roughly 34,000 clones, 92% occurring once. As concerns this clone: Its specificity is unknown.

This sequence joins TRBV25-1 and TRBJ1-1, with D possibly being TRBD1 (5 bases). The material was peripheral blood, obtained after neoadjuvant nivolumab, alone or with ipilimumab, at or shortly before surgery. This clonotype was sampled from an adult with non-small cell lung cancer. CDR3 nucleotide sequence: TGTGCCAGCAGGACCCAGTACCAGGGAAGAACTGAAGCTTTCTTT. This encodes CASRTQYQGRTEAFF.